A selection of T cell receptor beta chains follows, all from one sample in a study of T-cell reconstitution after alpha-beta-depleted transplantation in children. TCRdb redid the calling of the PCR reads with MiXCR, one entry per CDR3 protein. The repertoire holds about 590,000 distinct CDR3 sequences, with about an eighth as singletons. This specimen was PBMCs, mostly from graft donor cells, taken 360 days after TCRalphabeta/CD19-depleted stem cell transplant. The receptor source for this set is a male patient aged 10 to 17 who had a stem cell transplant for acute myeloid leukemia, so the T cells may come from the graft donor. The conserved cysteine and the conserved F or W are not part of the CDR3 here. D genes are given only for firm matches.

v_gene | d_gene | CDR3aa
TRBV24-1 | TRBD2 | ATSDPGLAGSILGNEQF
TRBV7-6 | . | ASSLDVATGGHEQY
TRBV24-1 | TRBD1 | ATSDSTTGPTMGQY
TRBV20-1 | TRBD1 | SALRDRGDEQY
TRBV7-4 | . | AMIRSRSSYNEQF
TRBV7-2 | TRBD1 | ASSSATGGWGYT
TRBV28 | . | ASSSLTVSYEQY
TRBV24-1 | TRBD2 | ATSDPGLADPNEQF
TRBV7-6 | . | ASSLARGRWEQY
TRBV7-2 | . | ASSYNFASYNEQF
TRBV7-2 | . | ASSFRDYTDTQY
TRBV4-3 | . | ASSLVRKQAYNEQF
TRBV12-3/TRBV12-4 | . | ASSLASGPRPGGFNSPLH
TRBV5-1 | . | ASSPDYNTGELF
TRBV7-2 | TRBD2 | ASSLVRTSGYNEQF
TRBV12-3/TRBV12-4 | TRBD2 | ASNPRGGELF
TRBV2 | . | ASSERFLNNEQF
TRBV11-2 | TRBD2 | ASSWGLAHEQY
TRBV7-9 | . | ASSPTGFYNTEAF
TRBV7-9 | TRBD1 | ASSSELDRGQPQH
TRBV7-6 | . | ASSSTGLPEKLF
TRBV29-1 | TRBD1 | SANRGPLDEQY
TRBV24-1 | . | ATSDLQFGGVETQY
TRBV28 | TRBD2 | ASSLFAGGGPSSYEQY
TRBV7-7 | TRBD2 | ASSPEPGLAVNGEQF
TRBV7-8 | . | ASSLNREQF
TRBV5-1 | . | ASSFSFFATEAF
TRBV20-1 | TRBD2 | SARSPGLAVQETQY
TRBV27 | TRBD1 | ASSLSTTGWNEQF
TRBV20-1 | . | SARGNPGLPYNEQF
TRBV5-1 | TRBD1 | ASRGRPGQLNTGELF
TRBV27 | . | ASGPFRGREVEKLF
TRBV5-1 | TRBD2 | ASSLGLAGGISYNEQF
TRBV4-3 | TRBD2 | ASSQEGGLAGWDGDTQY
TRBV7-9 | . | ASSFPTGLDFNEQF
TRBV30 | . | AWSGSPWETQY
TRBV4-2 | . | ASSQDEGIRDEQY
TRBV5-1 | . | ASSLVGAALRLEQY
TRBV7-8 | TRBD2 | ASSLELAGGRNEQF
TRBV4-2 | . | ASSQDFGGFGKNIQY
TRBV28 | TRBD2 | ASSLSPAGGGTGELF
TRBV20-1 | TRBD2 | SARHSGRGTDTQY
TRBV20-1 | TRBD2 | SARETRASGNRNEQF
TRBV7-8 | . | ASFPPRESTDTQY
TRBV5-1 | . | ASSSTRRGTYNEQF
TRBV29-1 | TRBD2 | SVFSGRASNEQF
TRBV7-2 | TRBD2 | ASSLVGTSGVSYEQY
TRBV24-1 | . | ATSEQVSPGELF
TRBV6-1 | TRBD2 | ASRKGLAGEIRF
TRBV9 | . | ASSVGGASSTYEQY
TRBV7-9 | . | ASSGWGIGVYEQY
TRBV11-2 | TRBD2 | ASSLTSGRLYEQY
TRBV28 | TRBD1 | ASSLVTGGDSYT
TRBV28 | TRBD2 | ASRQAGETQY
TRBV20-1 | . | SAGWTLSTDTQY